The 22 T cell receptor beta chains below were found in one sample sequenced in a study of blood T cell repertoires in COVID-19. Assay used: immunoSEQ multiplex PCR; TCRdb lists only in-frame clones, some missing. This table holds approximately 92,000 clones, about 83% found once. The sequenced sample was peripheral blood. These receptors were collected from a man aged 65-85 years with active or convalescent COVID-19.

V is TRBV12-3 or TRBV12-4 and J is TRBJ1-2, with 10 bases matching TRBD1. This CDR3 is 13 amino acids long. J was trimmed by 6 bases and V by 6 bases; bases with no gene match: 4. CDR3 bases: TGTGCCAGCAGCTGGACAGGGGGGAATGGCTACACCTTC. This encodes CASSWTGGNGYTF.

The chain carries TRBV5-1 and TRBJ2-7, with D possibly being TRBD1 (6 bases). V was shortened by 0 bases and J by 4 bases, with 11 bases between the two germline ends. CDR3 size: 14 residues. Per germline, CDR1 SGHRS and CDR2 YFSETQ. DNA of the CDR3: TGCGCCAGCAGCTTGGAACAGGGATTATACGAGCAGTACTTC. Amino acid sequence: CASSLEQGLYEQYF. Full variable domain (rest looked up from reference TRBV5-1 and TRBJ2-7): KAGVTQTPRYLIKTRGQQVTLSCSPISGHRSVSWYQQTPGQGLQFLFEYFSETQRNKGNFPGRFSGRQFSNSRSEMNVSTLELGDSALYLCASSLEQGLYEQYFGPGTRLTVT.

The chain links TRBV7-3 to TRBJ2-3, with TRBD2 matching 10 bases. J gave up 2 bases and V 3 bases, and 5 bases lay outside the gene matches. The CDR3 length is 16 residues. CDR1 and CDR2 (germline): SGHTA, FQGTGA. CDR3 residues: CASSLQAGGTTDTQYF. In DNA form, the CDR3 reads TGTGCCAGCAGCTTGCAAGCGGGGGGGACCACAGATACGCAGTATTTT.

This rearrangement joins TRBV19 to TRBJ2-1; 11 nucleotides align to TRBD2. CDR1 is LNHDA and CDR2 is SQIVND in the germline V gene (reference sequence). V gave up 1 base and J gave up 7 bases; unmatched junction bases: 0. The CDR3 runs to 14 residues. CDR3 in amino acids: CASSIVAGGNEQFF. The DNA of the CDR3 is TGTGCCAGTAGTATAGTAGCGGGGGGGAATGAGCAGTTCTTC. Together with reference TRBV19 and TRBJ2-1, the CDR3 gives the full variable domain: DGGITQSPKYLFRKEGQNVTLSCEQNLNHDAMYWYRQDPGQGLRLIYYSQIVNDFQKGDIAEGYSVSREKKESFPLTVTSAQKNPTAFYLCASSIVAGGNEQFFGPGTRLTVL.

The chain couples TRBV7-2 to TRBJ2-2; D ambiguous. The germline gives CDR1 SGHTA, CDR2 FQGNSA. This CDR3 has 16 amino acids. Trimming stripped 4 bases from V and 5 bases from J, with 17 bases between. The CDR3 bases are TGTGCCAGCAGCTCATTCTTAGACATGACAACCGGGGAGCTGTTTTTT. It codes for CASSSFLDMTTGELFF.

The rearrangement joins TRBV6-5 to TRBJ1-5; 7 bases map to TRBD1. Germline CDR1 and CDR2: MNHEY and SVGAGI. This CDR3 region has 13 residues. V lost 11 bases, J lost 5 bases, and 9 bases stayed unmatched. As DNA, the CDR3 is TGTGCCTCGGACGGGACAGCATATCAGCCCCAGCATTTT. Translating it yields CASDGTAYQPQHF.

This sequence joins TRBV7-6 and TRBJ1-4, with 7 bases matching TRBD1. This CDR3 is 15 amino acids long. In germline, CDR1 is SGHVS, CDR2 FNYEAQ. V shed 3 bases, J shed 8 bases, and the junction held 9 bases outside the gene matches. CDR3 in amino acids: CASSFTIDRAEKLFF. The CDR3 DNA reads TGTGCCAGCAGCTTCACAATTGACAGGGCAGAAAAACTGTTTTTT.

The CDR3 loop is CASGGTGLPEQYF. The CDR3 nucleotides read TGTGCCAGCGGCGGGACAGGGCTCCCCGAGCAGTACTTC. J is TRBJ2-7 and V is TRBV5-5; 9 bases are a match to TRBD1. The CDR3 sequence is 13 residues long. V lost 7 bases and J lost 6; bases outside the gene matches: 8. The germline CDR1 and CDR2 sequences are SGHKS and YYEKEE (reference sequence).

The V call is TRBV7-8, the J call TRBJ1-2, with 7 bases fitting TRBD1. The CDR3 spans 16 residues. The junction had 9 bases not matched to a gene; V was cut back by 1 base and J by 4 bases. The germline gives CDR1 SGHVS, CDR2 FQNEAQ. The CDR3 protein is CASSLEGGQGSYGYTF. The CDR3 nucleotides are TGTGCCAGCAGCTTAGAAGGGGGCCAGGGAAGCTATGGCTACACCTTC.

The rearrangement links TRBV2 to TRBJ1-3; 8 bases are shared with TRBD1. The junction had 3 bases not matched to a gene; V was cut back by 8 bases and J by 0 bases. CDR3 length equals 14 residues. CDR1 is SNHLY, CDR2 FYNNEI, per germline. CDR3 loop: CASWTGLSGNTIYF. The DNA for the CDR3 is TGTGCCAGCTGGACAGGGCTCTCTGGAAACACCATATATTTT. Supplemented by reference TRBV2 and TRBJ1-3, the full variable domain reads EPEVTQTPSHQVTQMGQEVILRCVPISNHLYFYWYRQILGQKVEFLVSFYNNEISEKSEIFDDQFSVERPDGSNFTLKIRSTKLEDSAMYFCASWTGLSGNTIYFGEGSWLTVV.

This chain joins TRBV18 and TRBJ2-2; TRBD1 matches at 9 bases. There are 15 residues in the CDR3. Trimming took 2 bases from V and 5 from J; bases not matched to a gene: 3. Germline assignment: CDR1 KGHSH and CDR2 LQKENI. Written as DNA, the CDR3 is TGTGCCAGCTCACCATCTGGACAGGGGACCGGGGAGCTGTTTTTT. Encoded protein: CASSPSGQGTGELFF.

The V call is TRBV2, the J call TRBJ2-3; D remains ambiguous. This CDR3 spans 12 amino acids. Trimming removed 3 bases from V and 3 bases from J, with 4 bases in between. Germline V gene sequence: CDR1 SNHLY, CDR2 FYNNEI. The CDR3 here is CASSEATDTQYF. The CDR3 DNA follows: TGTGCCAGCAGTGAGGCTACAGATACGCAGTATTTT.

The rearrangement uses TRBV7-3 and TRBJ2-3; 7 bases line up with TRBD2. V lost 3 bases and J lost 3; bases outside the gene matches: 6. The CDR3 is made up of 15 amino acids. The germline CDR1 and CDR2 sequences are SGHTA and FQGTGA. The CDR3 nucleotides read TGTGCCAGCAGCTTCAACCGGGGGGATACAGATACGCAGTATTTT. This translates into CASSFNRGDTDTQYF.

The rearrangement joins TRBV24-1 to TRBJ1-1; 10 bases align to TRBD1. The germline V gene encodes CDR1 KGHDR and CDR2 SFDVKD. This CDR3 is 20 amino acids long. Germline trimming cut 1 base from V and 0 bases from J; bases unmatched to any gene: 13. CDR3 sequence: CATSDLKAGTGALMNTEAFF. Here the CDR3 DNA reads TGTGCCACCAGTGATTTAAAGGCGGGGACAGGGGCCCTGATGAACACTGAAGCTTTCTTT.

This clone was observed many times. The chain links TRBV7-2 to TRBJ2-3, with D unresolved. The CDR3 contains 14 residues. Trimming pared 4 bases from V and 3 bases from J, leaving 11 bases between. The germline CDR1 and CDR2 sequences are SGHTA and FQGNSA. CDR3: CASSSTSLTDTQYF. CDR3 DNA: TGTGCCAGCAGCTCTACCTCTCTTACAGATACGCAGTATTTT.

This clone has just one count. The gene calls are TRBV6-5 and TRBJ2-7; D might be TRBD1 (5 bases). The germline V gene has CDR1 MNHEY and CDR2 SVGAGI. Trimming left V 6 bases short and J 3 bases short, with 9 bases between. CDR3 length equals 12 residues. The CDR3 sequence is CASSRQYYEQYF. In nucleotides, the CDR3 is TGTGCCAGCAGCCGACAGTACTACGAGCAGTACTTC.

In its sample, this clone was seen once. The rearrangement uses TRBV28 and TRBJ2-3, with TRBD2 identical over 10 bases. V gave up 2 bases and J gave up 2 bases; unmatched junction bases: 7. The CDR3 runs to 17 residues. Germline CDR1 MDHEN, CDR2 SYDVKM. The CDR3 sequence is CASSLTLAGVNTDTQYF. The CDR3 DNA follows: TGTGCCAGCAGTTTAACCCTAGCGGGGGTGAACACAGATACGCAGTATTTT.

This chain connects TRBV10-3 to TRBJ2-1, with 8 bases lining up with TRBD1. Germline V gives CDR1 ENHRY, CDR2 SYGVKD. V trimming: 5 bases; J trimming: 7 bases; junction bases outside the gene matches: 13. The CDR3 is made up of 16 amino acids. The CDR3 protein is CAISSPGQAIVNEQFF. The CDR3 DNA is TGTGCCATCAGTTCACCGGGACAGGCAATCGTGAATGAGCAGTTCTTC.

This clone was found once. The chain couples TRBV18 to TRBJ1-5, with D perhaps matching TRBD1 (6 bases). Trimming left V 4 bases short and J 5 bases short, with 18 bases between. Germline values: CDR1 KGHSH, CDR2 LQKENI. This CDR3 has 16 residues. Here the CDR3 reads CASSLYRAGFDQPQHF. The CDR3 DNA sequence: TGTGCCAGCTCACTTTACAGGGCTGGTTTCGATCAGCCCCAGCATTTT.

This chain joins TRBV27 and TRBJ2-2; 8 nucleotides agree with TRBD1. This CDR3 has 15 amino acids. The V gene end was trimmed by 6 bases and the J gene end by 2 bases; junction bases not matched to a gene: 5. Looked up from germline, CDR1 is MNHEY and CDR2 is SMNVEV (reference sequence). CDR3 loop: CASRLGQGNTGELFF. The DNA for the CDR3 is TGTGCCAGCAGACTCGGACAGGGTAACACCGGGGAGCTGTTTTTT.

This chain uses TRBV28 with TRBJ1-3, with a possible D match to TRBD1 (5 bases). The CDR3 spans 23 residues. The germline V gene has CDR1 MDHEN and CDR2 SYDVKM. The V and J ends lost 8 bases and 4 bases respectively, with 42 bases between them. CDR3 in amino acids: CASLRPRKPGLSKFLAGGNTIYF. DNA for the CDR3: TGTGCCAGCTTACGCCCTAGAAAACCGGGACTATCCAAGTTCCTTGCAGGGGGAAACACCATATATTTT.

This sequence joins TRBV19 and TRBJ1-5; 7 bases agree with TRBD1. The ends lost 5 bases at V and 0 bases at J; junction bases unmatched: 10. The CDR3 covers 17 residues. CDR1 LNHDA and CDR2 SQIVND come from the germline V gene (reference sequence). The CDR3 protein is CASSQTGTEYSNQPQHF. Here the CDR3 DNA reads TGTGCCAGTAGTCAGACCGGGACAGAATATAGCAATCAGCCCCAGCATTTT.